The clone carrying this TCR beta chain was detected ten times or more. What it recognizes is unknown. This sample is part of a study of T cells in Graves' hyperthyroidism and ophthalmopathy. The study, taken as a whole, reports: Ophthalmopathy was separated from stable hyperthyroidism by a 13 V-J model.

CDR3 length: 13 residues. Between the trimmed V and J ends, which lost 8 bases and 5 bases, there was a span of 10 bases. Authors of the study amplified TCR beta CDR3 regions from RNA transcripts. A set of HTBI primers served as the primers for a first-round RT-PCR of the TCR CDR3. TCRdb ran MiXCR on the multiplex PCR reads and lists one entry per CDR3 protein. The sample carries a few hundred thousand distinct CDR3 sequences, 20% to 25% recorded once. The rearrangement joins TRBV12-3 or TRBV12-4 to TRBJ1-6, with a weak D call TRBD1 (5 bases). Input material: blood. The receptor comes from a woman in her 70s with Graves' ophthalmopathy. The CDR3 reads CASSDRDNSPLHF. CDR3 nucleotides: TGTGCCAGCTCCGACAGAGATAATTCACCCCTCCACTTT.